Presented here are 20 T cell receptor beta chains from one specimen sequenced in a study of metastatic and nonmetastatic thyroid tumors. TCRdb reprocessed the PCR reads using MiXCR. The table records 30,000 to 45,000 clones, around 21% of them present only once. All patients reached thyroid surgery having received no treatment beforehand. The material sequenced was blood. These receptors came from a female donor with papillary thyroid cancer or a benign thyroid nodule (not recorded which). Some clones in this sample may be carry-over from other donors' samples.

This clone turned up a few times. The genes are TRBV20-1 and TRBJ1-1; D is undetermined. This CDR3 is built from 14 residues. From germline, CDR1 is DFQATT and CDR2 SNEGSKA (reference sequence). Deletions cut 0 bases from V and 5 bases from J, with 13 bases between. CDR3 residues: CSARDYEIWTEAFF. In nucleotides, the CDR3 is TGCAGTGCTAGAGATTACGAGATTTGGACTGAAGCTTTCTTT.

This clone appeared many times. This rearrangement joins TRBV7-3 to TRBJ2-6; the D is unclear. Trimming took 5 bases from V and 0 from J, leaving 2 bases between them. The V gene's germline CDR1 is SGHTA and CDR2 FQGTGA. The CDR3 runs 13 residues. CDR3 DNA: TGTGCCAGCAGCCCCTCTGGGGCCAACGTCCTGACTTTC. Encoded protein: CASSPSGANVLTF.

A note on this clone: Other DNA variants within this sample encode the same CDR3. The chain links TRBV20-1 to TRBJ2-1; 8 positions match TRBD2. Trimming took 6 bases from V and 10 from J; bases not matched to a gene: 17. The germline V gene has CDR1 DFQATT and CDR2 SNEGSKA (reference sequence). CDR3 length equals 15 residues. The CDR3 DNA reads TGCAGTGCGAGACCGGGACTAGACCCGCGAGGGGAGCAGTTCTTC. This encodes CSARPGLDPRGEQFF.

There are many counts of this clone. The chain carries TRBV7-8 and TRBJ2-1; the D gene is possibly TRBD1 (7 bases). This CDR3 contains 17 residues. Trimming took 5 bases from V and 14 from J, leaving 31 bases between them. Germline V CDR1 and CDR2: SGHVS, FQNEAQ. In DNA form, the CDR3 reads TGTGCCAGCAGCAGGGACAGTGAGGACTCTGGCGGGACCCGGGAGTTCTTC. It codes for CASSRDSEDSGGTREFF.

Many counts were recorded for this clone. The chain has TRBV3-1 and TRBJ2-4; a possible D gene is TRBD2 (6 bases). This CDR3 comprises 12 residues. Germline V lookup: CDR1 LGHDT, CDR2 YNNKEL (reference sequence). The ends were cut back, 3 bases at V and 6 bases at J, with 6 bases in the middle. This CDR3 reads CASSQGGNIQYF. The CDR3 DNA reads as TGTGCCAGCAGCCAGGGGGGAAACATTCAGTACTTC.

This chain links TRBV7-6 with TRBJ2-7; D may be TRBD2 (6 bases). The V end was cut by 1 base, the J end by 6 bases, with 19 bases between. Per germline, CDR1 SGHVS and CDR2 FNYEAQ. The CDR3 contains 16 residues. The CDR3 region is CASSLVGGAGMGEQYF. The CDR3 region has the DNA TGTGCCAGCAGCTTAGTTGGCGGGGCAGGGATGGGCGAGCAGTACTTC.

The table lists this clone with many counts. Other DNA sequences from this sample encode an identical CDR3 as well. The V call is TRBV9, the J call TRBJ1-2; D may be TRBD1 (5 bases). Germline CDR1 reads SGDLS; CDR2 reads YYNGEE. The ends were cut back, 0 bases at V and 4 bases at J, with 7 bases in the middle. The CDR3 extends over 13 amino acids. The CDR3 protein is CASSVGQGYGYTF. For the CDR3, the DNA is TGTGCCAGCAGCGTAGGTCAGGGCTATGGCTACACCTTC.

The V and J genes are TRBV7-9 and TRBJ2-7, with no clear D. V lost 1 base and J 7 bases, leaving 17 bases between the germline ends. Germline V gene sequence: CDR1 SEHNR, CDR2 FQNEAQ (reference sequence). The CDR3 loop spans 15 amino acids. In DNA form, the CDR3 reads TGTGCCAGCAGCTTAGATCTGTACAGCAAAAGGGAGCAGTACTTC. Protein: CASSLDLYSKREQYF. Based on the CDR3 plus reference TRBV7-9 and TRBJ2-7, the full variable domain is DTGVSQNPRHKITKRGQNVTFRCDPISEHNRLYWYRQTLGQGPEFLTYFQNEAQLEKSRLLSDRFSAERPKGSFSTLEIQRTEQGDSAMYLCASSLDLYSKREQYFGPGTRLTVT.

In this sample, this clone turned up a few times. Germline and junction disagree at one end, which may indicate a read error. The chain joins TRBV28 to TRBJ2-1; D remains ambiguous. The CDR3 runs to 14 residues. The germline CDR1 and CDR2 sequences are MDHEN and SYDVKM. The CDR3 is CASGTIAVRDEHFF. The CDR3 DNA is TGTGCCAGCGGAACTATTGCGGTAAGGGATGAGCATTTCTTC.

There are many counts of this clone. DNA for the CDR3: TGTGCCAGCAGCTTAGCGCCGACAGGAAAGGAGTACGAGCAGTACTTC. Protein sequence: CASSLAPTGKEYEQYF. The chain uses TRBV7-2 and TRBJ2-7; a possible D gene is TRBD1 (6 bases). The CDR3 spans 16 residues. The germline gives CDR1 SGHTA, CDR2 FQGNSA. V was pared by 0 bases and J by 4 bases, with 16 bases between. Filled out from reference TRBV7-2 and TRBJ2-7, the complete variable domain reads GAGVSQSPSNKVTEKGKDVELRCDPISGHTALYWYRQSLGQGLEFLIYFQGNSAPDKSGLPSDRFSAERTGGSVSTLTIQRTQQEDSAVYLCASSLAPTGKEYEQYFGPGTRLTVT.

This clone was seen at least ten times. The chain joins TRBV2 to TRBJ1-1; 7 bases line up with TRBD1. Germline V CDR1 and CDR2: SNHLY, FYNNEI. This CDR3 has 15 amino acids. Trimming at V came to 4 bases and at J to 1 base, leaving 6 bases not matched to a gene. The CDR3 loop reads CASSVRDRKNTEAFF. The CDR3 nucleotides read TGTGCCAGCAGTGTCCGGGACAGAAAGAACACTGAAGCTTTCTTT.

This clone is medium-sized. The rearrangement uses TRBV6-2 or TRBV6-3 and TRBJ2-7, with D possibly TRBD2 on 6 matching bases. Germline loops: CDR1 MNHEY, CDR2 SVGEGT. V lost 10 bases to trimming and J lost 2 bases, with 15 bases between them. The length of the CDR3 is 13 residues. The CDR3 here is CATQEGEAYEQYF. CDR3 bases: TGTGCCACCCAGGAGGGTGAAGCCTACGAGCAGTACTTC.

The chain couples TRBV6-2 or TRBV6-3 to TRBJ2-1; 8 bases map to TRBD2. This CDR3 is built from 14 residues. V shed 6 bases, J shed 12 bases, and the junction held 13 bases outside the gene matches. Germline CDR1 reads MNHEY; CDR2 reads SVGEGT. For the CDR3, the DNA is TGTGCCAGCAGCCTTTTCCGGGGTCGGGGGGGGCAGTTCTTC. It encodes CASSLFRGRGGQFF.

The chain combines TRBV19 with TRBJ2-7; 9 nucleotides agree with TRBD2. Trimming cost V 4 bases and J 5 bases; bases outside gene matches: 3. This CDR3 is built from 13 residues. Germline CDR1 reads LNHDA; CDR2 reads SQIVND (reference sequence). CDR3: CASSRGLADEQYF. CDR3 coding DNA: TGTGCCAGTAGTAGGGGACTAGCCGACGAGCAGTACTTC.

Details on this clone: A much more abundant neighbour one base away suggests this may be a read error. The sample contains more than one DNA sequence encoding this CDR3. This chain connects TRBV6-4 to TRBJ2-3, with D maybe TRBD2 (6 bases). The CDR3 totals 16 residues. CDR1 is MRHNA and CDR2 is SNTAGT in the germline V gene. DNA for the CDR3: TGTGCCAGCAGCGACTCAACTGGAGGGGGCACAGATACGCAGTATTTT. It encodes CASSDSTGGGTDTQYF.

V and J are TRBV6-2 or TRBV6-3 and TRBJ2-1, with 14 bases lining up with TRBD2. Germline-derived CDR1 and CDR2 are MNHEY and SVGEGT. Germline trimming cut 6 bases from V and 3 bases from J; bases unmatched to any gene: 10. CDR3 length: 18 residues. The CDR3 is CASRGLAGEIMVYNEQFF. CDR3 coding DNA: TGTGCCAGCAGGGGACTAGCGGGAGAAATCATGGTCTACAATGAGCAGTTCTTC.

V usage is TRBV11-2 and J usage is TRBJ2-2; 12 nucleotides agree with TRBD2. With 5 bases clipped from V and 6 bases from J, the junction kept 7 bases outside the gene matches. In germline, CDR1 is SGHAT, CDR2 FQNNGV. The CDR3 consists of 16 residues. Here the CDR3 reads CASSLTSGRLAGELFF. DNA for the CDR3: TGTGCCAGCAGCCTAACTAGCGGGAGGTTGGCCGGGGAGCTGTTTTTT.

This chain connects TRBV6-1 to TRBJ1-5; D possibly corresponds to TRBD1 (5 bases). The CDR3 is made up of 15 amino acids. Germline V CDR1 and CDR2: MNHNS, SASEGT. Between the trimmed V and J ends, which lost 5 bases and 4 bases, there was a span of 15 bases. CDR3 nucleotide sequence: TGTGCCAGCAGTCCGCCTGTACAGGCGAATCAGCCCCAGCATTTT. Translating it yields CASSPPVQANQPQHF.

This clone was counted between two and nine times. The chain combines TRBV6-5 with TRBJ2-3; no reliable D call. The CDR3 contains 14 residues. Germline V CDR1 and CDR2: MNHEY, SVGAGI. V was cut by 4 bases and J by 3 bases, with 11 bases left in between. The chain's CDR3 is CASSSLSGTDTQYF. CDR3 DNA sequence: TGTGCCAGCAGTTCCCTCTCCGGAACAGATACGCAGTATTTT.

The chain carries TRBV7-2 and TRBJ1-2; 7 bases match TRBD1. V was clipped by 4 bases and J by 6 bases; unmatched bases: 11. From germline, CDR1 is SGHTA and CDR2 FQGNSA. CDR3 length: 15 residues. The CDR3 nucleotides read TGTGCCAGCAGCTATTACCGCCGGGACAGAGATGGCTACACCTTC. Amino acids: CASSYYRRDRDGYTF.